Below, 18 T cell receptor beta chains from the same sample are listed, as sequenced in a study of esophageal squamous cell carcinoma under preoperative chemotherapy listed by TCRdb under 2018. This specimen's time point label, interpreted: after preoperative PTX-NDP chemotherapy. The library was made by PCR. Sequencing was carried out with a HiSeq X Ten. TCRdb's own reprocessing of the public reads used fastp at Q25 and MiXCR and kept productive beta chains. Every entry covers one CDR3 protein and lists the most common genes and DNA from its rows. Within this sample are 1,500 or so distinct CDR3 sequences, with 29% of them counted one time only. Roughly 26% of the sample belongs to the ten largest clones. The sample here was taken from a patient given preoperative chemotherapy. These receptor sequences come from a human donor with esophageal squamous cell carcinoma. The donor label of this sample is uncertain.

This chain uses TRBV7-6 with TRBJ2-3, with 10 bases fitting TRBD1. The end of the DNA aligns better with TRBJ2-7, so the J call may be wrong. In germline, CDR1 is SGHVS, CDR2 FNYEAQ. CDR3 length equals 14 residues. The CDR3 DNA follows: TGTGCCAGCAGCCTCACCGGGACAGGGGTAGAGCAGTACGTC. Its translation is CASSLTGTGVEQYV.

On this clonotype: An end of the junction differs from the germline gene, which may be a read error. The chain links TRBV6-1 to TRBJ2-5, with D perhaps given as TRBD1 or TRBD2 (5 bases each). This CDR3 is built from 17 residues. Germline V gene data show CDR1 as MNHNS and CDR2 as SASEGT. The CDR3 DNA reads as TGTGCCAGCAGTGAAAGTATTTCCCCGGGACGAGCTGAGACCGAGTACTTC. It specifies CASSESISPGRAETEYF.

The chain recombines TRBV25-1 with TRBJ1-2, with unresolved D. V lost 3 bases and J 4 bases, leaving 9 bases between the germline ends. Looked up from germline, CDR1 is MGHDK and CDR2 is SYGVNS. CDR3 length: 13 residues. The CDR3 DNA follows: TGTGCCAGCAGTGAGGCAGCGCTCTATGGCTACACCTTC. This translates into CASSEAALYGYTF.

By sample fraction, this clonotype is large (0.1 to 1%). The gene calls are TRBV6-1 and TRBJ2-2; D is undetermined. Germline values: CDR1 MNHNS, CDR2 SASEGT. CDR3 length: 14 amino acids. The V end lost 5 bases, the J end lost 5 bases, and 12 bases lay between the germline ends. For the CDR3, the DNA is TGTGCCAGCAGTCAACAAAGGGTTACCGGGGAGCTGTTTTTT. Protein sequence: CASSQQRVTGELFF.

This clonotype is termed medium-sized (0.01 to 0.1%). The V call is TRBV6-1, the J call TRBJ1-5; 9 bases map to TRBD1. Germline CDR1 is MNHNS and CDR2 is SASEGT. The CDR3 consists of 13 residues. The V gene end was trimmed by 4 bases and the J gene end by 6 bases; junction bases not matched to a gene: 1. CDR3 sequence (DNA): TGTGCCAGCAGTGTGGGACAGGGTCAGCCCCAGCATTTT. Protein sequence: CASSVGQGQPQHF.

Of note for this clonotype: One junction end does not reproduce the germline sequence, and a read error may be involved. This chain uses TRBV6-1 with TRBJ1-3; D is undetermined. The germline CDR1 and CDR2 sequences are MNHNS and SASEGT. The CDR3 is made up of 15 amino acids. The CDR3 loop reads CASSEEGRSGHTIYF. The CDR3 DNA reads as TGTGCCAGCAGTGAAGAGGGCCGCTCTGGACACACCATATATTTT.

By share of the sample, this clonotype is hyperexpanded. The chain carries TRBV6-1 and TRBJ2-5; 7 positions agree with TRBD2. Trimming took 6 bases from V and 3 from J; bases not matched to a gene: 13. Germline loops: CDR1 MNHNS, CDR2 SASEGT. This CDR3 has 16 residues. The CDR3 DNA follows: TGTGCCAGCAGCGAGCCTTCGGGGGAGGGAGAAGAGACCCAGTACTTC. Protein: CASSEPSGEGEETQYF.

This clonotype is labeled medium-sized. The rearrangement uses TRBV6-1 and TRBJ2-5, with 11 bases identical to TRBD2. Germline V CDR1 and CDR2: MNHNS, SASEGT. This CDR3 has 13 amino acids. V lost 8 bases and J lost 4; bases outside the gene matches: 3. This chain's CDR3 is CASLGLAGETQYF. For the CDR3, the DNA is TGTGCCAGCCTAGGACTAGCGGGAGAGACCCAGTACTTC.

As concerns this clonotype: Germline is not matched at one junction end, which may reflect a read error. The rearrangement uses TRBV7-8 and TRBJ2-1, with D perhaps being TRBD1 or TRBD2 (6 bases each). The J call may be faulty, since TRBJ2-5 better matches the DNA end. Germline values: CDR1 SGHVS, CDR2 FQNEAQ. CDR3 size: 15 residues. The CDR3 is CAISPGGIVGETQYF. The CDR3, as DNA: TGTGCCATCAGCCCCGGGGGCATCGTAGGGGAGACCCAGTACTTC.

This clonotype is categorized as medium-sized. The chain uses TRBV6-1 and TRBJ2-3; TRBD1 might be the D (7 bases). CDR1 is MNHNS, CDR2 SASEGT, per germline. The CDR3 spans 15 residues. V was cut by 6 bases and J by 1 base, with 14 bases left in between. The CDR3 DNA follows: TGTGCCAGCAGCCGCGGGACAGTACGCACAGATACGCAGTATTTT. This gives the protein CASSRGTVRTDTQYF.

Remarks on this clonotype: A junction end diverges from the germline sequence, so it may reflect a read error. The rearrangement joins TRBV6-1 to TRBJ2-2; D unresolved. Per germline, CDR1 MNHNS and CDR2 SASEGT. The CDR3 is 15 amino acids. The CDR3 sequence is CASGELASASGELFF. The CDR3 coding sequence is TGTGCCAGCGGTGAATTGGCGAGCGCTAGCGGGGAGCTGTTTTTT.

This clonotype rates as medium-sized. In nucleotides, the CDR3 is TGTGCCAGCAGTCGGACTAGCGGGGGGCTAGATACGCAGTATTTT. Translated, it gives CASSRTSGGLDTQYF. The chain couples TRBV6-1 to TRBJ2-3; 14 positions agree with TRBD2. The V gene end was trimmed by 5 bases and the J gene end by 5 bases; junction bases not matched to a gene: 3. The CDR3 runs 15 residues. Per the germline V gene, CDR1 is MNHNS and CDR2 is SASEGT.

This clonotype has just a few counts. The chain is built from TRBV5-1 and TRBJ1-1, with a tentative D call TRBD1 (6 bases). The CDR3 runs 13 residues. The V gene's germline CDR1 is SGHRS and CDR2 YFSETQ. Trimming left V 0 bases short and J 3 bases short, with 6 bases between. CDR3 loop: CASSLGQDTEAFF. CDR3 nucleotides: TGCGCCAGCAGCTTGGGACAGGACACTGAAGCTTTCTTT.

This clonotype rates as medium-sized. The junction shows a germline mismatch at one end, possibly a read error. The chain carries TRBV7-7 and TRBJ2-1; D uncertain. Germline CDR1 SSHAT, CDR2 FNYEAQ (reference sequence). This CDR3 has 12 amino acids. The CDR3 nucleotides are TGTGCTAGCAGCGCAGATTTCGGTGAGCAGTTCTTC. Protein: CASSADFGEQFF. Supplemented by reference TRBV7-7 and TRBJ2-1, the full variable domain reads GAGVSQSPRYKVTKRGQDVTLRCDPISSHATLYWYQQALGQGPEFLTYFNYEAQPDKSGLPSDRFSAERPEGSISTLTIQRTEQRDSAMYRCASSADFGEQFFGPGTRLTVL.

Judged by abundance, this clonotype is large. The chain uses TRBV27 and TRBJ2-1; D might be TRBD1 (5 bases). The V gene lost 10 bases and the J gene lost 3 bases, with 13 bases spanning the gap. Germline loops: CDR1 MNHEY, CDR2 SMNVEV (reference sequence). The CDR3 spans 13 residues. In nucleotides, the CDR3 is TGTGCCACCCTCTCCCAGGGCTACAATGAGCAGTTCTTC. This encodes CATLSQGYNEQFF.

In its sample, this clonotype is large. This rearrangement joins TRBV12-3 or TRBV12-4 to TRBJ2-1; D ambiguous. The end of the DNA aligns better with TRBJ2-7, so the J call may be wrong. This CDR3 has 14 residues. The CDR3 protein is CASSSGSAPYEQYF. The DNA of the CDR3 is TGTGCCAGCAGTTCCGGGTCCGCCCCCTACGAGCAGTACTTC.

This clonotype qualifies as large (0.1 to 1%). This rearrangement joins TRBV6-5 to TRBJ2-2; TRBD2 is a possible D gene (6 bases). The V gene lost 3 bases and the J gene lost 7 bases, with 9 bases spanning the gap. Germline V gives CDR1 MNHEY, CDR2 SVGAGI. The CDR3 covers 13 residues. CDR3 sequence (DNA): TGTGCCAGCAGTTATAGGAGGGTCGGGGAGCTGTTTTTT. Translation gives CASSYRRVGELFF.

Only a few counts were recorded for this clonotype. This chain connects TRBV11-3 to TRBJ2-2; 7 bases align to TRBD1. V lost 0 bases and J lost 6; bases outside the gene matches: 1. The CDR3 length is 14 residues. Germline values: CDR1 SGHNT, CDR2 YENEEA. DNA for the CDR3: TGTGCCAGCAGCTTAGAAGGGGGCGCCGGGGAGCTGTTTTTT. Protein product: CASSLEGGAGELFF.